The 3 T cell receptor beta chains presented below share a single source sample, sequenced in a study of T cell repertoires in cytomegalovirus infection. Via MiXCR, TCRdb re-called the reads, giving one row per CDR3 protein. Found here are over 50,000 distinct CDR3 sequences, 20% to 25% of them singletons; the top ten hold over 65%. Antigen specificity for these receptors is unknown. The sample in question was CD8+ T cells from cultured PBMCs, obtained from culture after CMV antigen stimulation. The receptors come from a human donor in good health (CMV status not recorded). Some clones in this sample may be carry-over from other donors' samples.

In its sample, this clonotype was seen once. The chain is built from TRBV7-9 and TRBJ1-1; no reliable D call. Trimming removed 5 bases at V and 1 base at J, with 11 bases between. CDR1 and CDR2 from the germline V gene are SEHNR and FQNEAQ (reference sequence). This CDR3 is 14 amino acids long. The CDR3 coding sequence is TGTGCCAGCAGCCCGTTGGAATGGAACACTGAAGCTTTCTTT. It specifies CASSPLEWNTEAFF.

The CDR3 DNA sequence: TGTGCCAGCAACCTATCGGGGGGTAGCTCCTACGAGCAGTACTTC. This translates into CASNLSGGSSYEQYF. The V gene is TRBV12-3 or TRBV12-4, the J gene TRBJ2-7; TRBD2 aligns across 7 bases. The junction had 9 bases not matched to a gene; V was cut back by 7 bases and J by 0 bases. CDR3 length: 15 amino acids.

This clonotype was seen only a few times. CDR3 sequence reads: CASSLAMGYLTDTQYF. Here the CDR3 DNA reads TGTGCCAGCAGCTTAGCCATGGGGTATCTGACAGATACGCAGTATTTT. The genes are TRBV7-9 and TRBJ2-3; D is ambiguous. The germline V gene has CDR1 SEHNR and CDR2 FQNEAQ (reference sequence). CDR3 size: 16 residues. Trimming pared 0 bases from V and 3 bases from J, leaving 13 bases between.